A selection of T cell receptor beta chains follows, all from one sample in a study of glioma-infiltrating T cells after dendritic cell vaccination. TCRdb keeps only in-frame clones here, not all; method: immunoSEQ multiplex PCR. The table has fewer than 100,000 clones, 85% to 90% seen once. This specimen consisted of blood, obtained before dendritic cell vaccination. Source of these receptors: a human donor with glioblastoma. Each CDR3 is given without its conserved first and last residue. The order of the fields is CDR3 length, J gene, V gene, D gene, CDR3 protein. D genes are given only for firm matches.

>12|TRBJ1-5|TRBV6-5|NA
ASGQSYSNQPQH
>12|TRBJ2-2|TRBV6-1|NA
ASSTGLRTGELF
>14|TRBJ2-3|TRBV2|TRBD1
ASSEPDRDLTDTQY
>12|TRBJ1-2|TRBV5-5|NA
ASSLGGGAYGYT
>10|TRBJ1-1|TRBV29-1|TRBD1
SVEEDRAEAF
>13|TRBJ2-7|TRBV7-3|TRBD1
ASSSRGQGRDEQY
>12|TRBJ2-7|TRBV7-9|TRBD1
ASGRQGPSYEQY
>13|TRBJ2-5|TRBV5-6|TRBD2
ASSLGLAAQETQY
>16|TRBJ1-5|TRBV27|TRBD1
ASSLRGQEPYSNQPQH
>14|TRBJ2-7|TRBV4-1|TRBD2
ASSQGITSGSYEQY
>12|TRBJ2-3|TRBV19|NA
ASSLGAGLDTQY
>14|TRBJ1-3|TRBV7-2|TRBD1
ASSLGTGGTGNTIY
>12|TRBJ2-6|TRBV6-1|NA
ASRREKGANVLT
>13|TRBJ1-2|TRBV5-6|TRBD1
ASSPGTGGIYGYT